The 28 T cell receptor beta chains below come from one sample, sequenced in a study of shared clonotypes between healthy human individuals. Assay: immunoSEQ multiplex PCR; the TCRdb copy retains only in-frame clones and omits some. This table has some 2,000,000 clones, 90% to 95% appearing once. Material: naive CD4+ T cells sorted from blood. The subset denotes: CD45RA+ positively selected. The receptors originated from a man younger than 35 in good health.

The chain has TRBV19 and TRBJ2-7, with TRBD1 identical over 10 bases. CDR1 LNHDA and CDR2 SQIVND come from the germline V gene (reference sequence). The CDR3 covers 15 residues. V was clipped by 0 bases and J by 4 bases; unmatched bases: 3. In nucleotides, the CDR3 is TGTGCCAGTAGTATAGACCCGGGACAGGGGTACGAGCAGTACTTC. As protein: CASSIDPGQGYEQYF.

J is TRBJ2-7 and V is TRBV19; TRBD1 matches at 9 bases. After removal of 4 bases from V and 3 bases from J, the junction contained 10 bases not matched to a gene. Germline CDR1 and CDR2: LNHDA and SQIVND (reference sequence). The CDR3 totals 16 residues. CDR3 residues: CASSNGSPGQGYEQYF. CDR3 in DNA: TGTGCCAGTAGTAACGGGAGTCCGGGACAGGGCTACGAGCAGTACTTC.

The chain links TRBV6-5 to TRBJ2-7; a possible D gene is TRBD1 (6 bases). This CDR3 contains 12 residues. CDR1 and CDR2 (germline): MNHEY, SVGAGI. The CDR3 sequence is CTVGRGSYEQYF. CDR3 coding DNA: TGTACCGTCGGCAGGGGCTCCTACGAGCAGTACTTC.

V is TRBV5-4 and J is TRBJ2-7, with 8 positions matching TRBD1. Germline values: CDR1 SGHNT, CDR2 YYREEE (reference sequence). With V trimmed by 3 bases and J by 2 bases, 7 bases remained unmatched. CDR3 length: 15 amino acids. The CDR3, as DNA: TGTGCCAGCAGCTACGACAGGGGACTGACCTACGAGCAGTACTTC. Its protein product is CASSYDRGLTYEQYF. The variable domain in full, completed from reference TRBV5-4 and TRBJ2-7, reads ETGVTQSPTHLIKTRGQQVTLRCSSQSGHNTVSWYQQALGQGPQFIFQYYREEENGRGNFPPRFSGLQFPNYSSELNVNALELDDSALYLCASSYDRGLTYEQYFGPGTRLTVT.

This chain joins TRBV5-1 and TRBJ2-1; 8 positions agree with TRBD2. Trimming cost V 6 bases and J 7 bases; bases outside gene matches: 12. This CDR3 has 15 amino acids. Germline loops: CDR1 SGHRS, CDR2 YFSETQ. CDR3 sequence reads: CASKPAGTRVNEQFF. CDR3 nucleotide sequence: TGCGCCAGCAAACCAGCCGGGACTAGAGTAAATGAGCAGTTCTTC.

The genes are TRBV7-9 and TRBJ2-7, with unresolved D. With 5 bases removed from V and 3 bases from J, the gap between germline ends came to 5 bases. The germline V gene encodes CDR1 SEHNR and CDR2 FQNEAQ (reference sequence). The CDR3 extends over 11 amino acids. CDR3 bases: TGTGCCAGCAGCCGAAACTACGAGCAGTACTTC. Translated: CASSRNYEQYF.

The chain combines TRBV5-5 with TRBJ2-7; D not resolved. The V end was cut by 0 bases, the J end by 1 base, with 11 bases between. The CDR3 is 15 amino acids. Germline loops: CDR1 SGHKS, CDR2 YYEKEE (reference sequence). The CDR3 spells CASSLDLTLSYEQYF. The CDR3 DNA reads TGTGCCAGCAGCTTGGATTTAACGCTGTCCTACGAGCAGTACTTC.

Only one count was recorded for this clone. The chain uses TRBV29-1 and TRBJ2-1, with 10 bases lining up with TRBD2. From germline, CDR1 is SQVTM and CDR2 ANQGSEA. CDR3 size: 15 residues. V shed 7 bases, J shed 0 bases, and the junction held 6 bases outside the gene matches. Here the CDR3 reads CSALAGASSYNEQFF. The CDR3 nucleotides are TGCAGCGCGCTAGCGGGGGCGAGCTCCTACAATGAGCAGTTCTTC.

The V call is TRBV5-8, the J call TRBJ2-1, with TRBD1 matching 7 bases. This CDR3 is built from 13 residues. Germline CDR1 reads SGHTS; CDR2 reads YDEGEE. V was pared by 5 bases and J by 7 bases, with 6 bases of the junction left unmatched. Written as DNA, the CDR3 is TGTGCCAGCAGGTCAACAGGGGTTAATGAGCAGTTCTTC. Protein: CASRSTGVNEQFF.

The chain joins TRBV4-1 to TRBJ2-3; 10 bases fit TRBD1. Germline lookup yields CDR1 MGHRA and CDR2 YSYEKL. The ends lost 4 bases at V and 7 bases at J; junction bases unmatched: 8. The length of the CDR3 is 15 residues. The CDR3 region is CASSRGTGEGNTQYF. CDR3 DNA: TGCGCCAGCAGCCGGGGGACAGGGGAGGGGAATACGCAGTATTTT.

The rearrangement links TRBV19 to TRBJ1-2; 9 bases agree with TRBD1. Germline values: CDR1 LNHDA, CDR2 SQIVND (reference sequence). This CDR3 spans 13 amino acids. Germline trimming cut 4 bases from V and 6 bases from J; bases unmatched to any gene: 3. The CDR3: CASSRRTGDGYTF. The CDR3 coding sequence is TGTGCCAGTAGTAGGAGGACAGGGGATGGCTACACCTTC.

The chain has TRBV18 and TRBJ1-3; maybe TRBD1 (6 bases). Trimming cost V 3 bases and J 0 bases, with 12 bases left between them. From germline, CDR1 is KGHSH and CDR2 LQKENI. The CDR3 spans 16 residues. As DNA, the CDR3 is TGTGCCAGCTCACCCCAGCGACAGGACTCTGGAAACACCATATATTTT. It codes for CASSPQRQDSGNTIYF.

V usage is TRBV30 and J usage is TRBJ2-7; the D is unclear. V was trimmed by 0 bases and J by 0 bases, leaving 9 bases between them. The CDR3 is made up of 14 amino acids. Germline lookup yields CDR1 GTSNPN and CDR2 SVGIG (reference sequence). CDR3 amino acids: CAWSVGRSSYEQYF. Here the CDR3 DNA reads TGTGCCTGGAGTGTCGGCAGGAGCTCCTACGAGCAGTACTTC.

The gene calls are TRBV4-1 and TRBJ2-1; D possibly uses TRBD1 or TRBD2 (5 bases each). CDR1 MGHRA and CDR2 YSYEKL come from the germline V gene. The CDR3 is 15 residues long. Deletions cut 4 bases from V and 0 bases from J, with 10 bases between. The CDR3 DNA reads as TGCGCCAGCAGCCCGGGACGGAGCTCCTACAATGAGCAGTTCTTC. Amino acids: CASSPGRSSYNEQFF.

This sequence joins TRBV7-2 and TRBJ2-3; D gene ambiguous. V was cut by 4 bases and J by 5 bases, with 16 bases left in between. Germline-derived CDR1 and CDR2 are SGHTA and FQGNSA. CDR3 length: 15 residues. CDR3 region: CASSSPAASKDTQYF. As DNA, the CDR3 is TGTGCCAGCAGCTCCCCCGCAGCCAGTAAAGATACGCAGTATTTT. The full variable domain, with the rest looked up from reference TRBV7-2 and TRBJ2-3, is GAGVSQSPSNKVTEKGKDVELRCDPISGHTALYWYRQSLGQGLEFLIYFQGNSAPDKSGLPSDRFSAERTGGSVSTLTIQRTQQEDSAVYLCASSSPAASKDTQYFGPGTRLTVL.

CDR3 bases: TGCGCCAGCAGCCCGATAGGACAGGGGCACAATGAAGCTTTCTTT. Residues: CASSPIGQGHNEAFF. The V gene is TRBV5-1, the J gene TRBJ1-1; 9 bases are shared with TRBD1. This CDR3 is built from 15 residues. Germline-derived CDR1 and CDR2 are SGHRS and YFSETQ. The V and J ends lost 4 bases and 7 bases, in that order; junction bases with no gene match: 11.

The chain has TRBV5-1 and TRBJ2-1, with 11 nucleotides matching TRBD2. With V trimmed by 7 bases and J by 7 bases, 7 bases remained unmatched. This CDR3 comprises 14 residues. Germline V gene lookup returns CDR1 SGHRS and CDR2 YFSETQ. CDR3 sequence reads: CASAGLAASNEQFF. As DNA, the CDR3 is TGCGCCAGCGCGGGACTAGCGGCCTCGAATGAGCAGTTCTTC.

As DNA, the CDR3 is TGTGCCAGCAGCACCGGGACAGGGATTTGGGCCCCCCACAATGAGCAGTTCTTC. Its translation is CASSTGTGIWAPHNEQFF. This chain joins TRBV5-6 and TRBJ2-1; the match to TRBD1 covers 9 bases. The J segment lost 5 bases and the V segment lost 4 bases, leaving 16 bases of the junction unmatched. The CDR3 totals 18 residues. Germline V gives CDR1 SGHDT, CDR2 YYEEEE.

This chain joins TRBV7-9 and TRBJ2-1; no firm D call. The germline gives CDR1 SEHNR, CDR2 FQNEAQ (reference sequence). This CDR3 has 15 amino acids. Trimming removed 1 base at V and 6 bases at J, with 13 bases between. In nucleotides, the CDR3 is TGTGCCAGCAGCTTAGATGGGGTCCAGACCAATGAGCAGTTCTTC. Protein product: CASSLDGVQTNEQFF. Variable domain in full (rest from reference TRBV7-9 and TRBJ2-1): DTGVSQNPRHKITKRGQNVTFRCDPISEHNRLYWYRQTLGQGPEFLTYFQNEAQLEKSRLLSDRFSAERPKGSFSTLEIQRTEQGDSAMYLCASSLDGVQTNEQFFGPGTRLTVL.

The rearrangement uses TRBV15 and TRBJ1-5; the match to TRBD1 covers 7 bases. This CDR3 has 16 amino acids. The V segment lost 1 base and the J segment 0 bases; nucleotides outside the gene matches: 3. Germline CDR1 reads LNHNV; CDR2 reads YYDKDF (reference sequence). CDR3 nucleotides: TGTGCCACCAGCAGAGCTGGGGACAGTAGCAATCAGCCCCAGCATTTT. Protein: CATSRAGDSSNQPQHF.

The V gene is TRBV7-2, the J gene TRBJ1-2; D is unresolved. There are 16 residues in the CDR3. Germline loops: CDR1 SGHTA, CDR2 FQGNSA. With 1 base removed from V and 6 bases from J, the gap between germline ends came to 18 bases. CDR3 nucleotides: TGTGCCAGCAGCTTAGTGTTGGGGATAGGAGAGAATGGCTACACCTTC. It yields the protein CASSLVLGIGENGYTF.

The chain combines TRBV6-6 with TRBJ2-5; 11 nucleotides agree with TRBD1. The germline gives CDR1 MNHNY, CDR2 SVGAGI (reference sequence). The CDR3 runs 15 residues. V gave up 6 bases and J gave up 5 bases; unmatched junction bases: 8. CDR3 DNA sequence: TGTGCCAGCAGCAAAGGGACAGGGGGTTCGGAGACCCAGTACTTC. It specifies CASSKGTGGSETQYF.

The chain employs TRBV10-1 and TRBJ1-1; tentative D call: TRBD1 (5 bases). The CDR3 contains 16 residues. CDR1 is WNHNN, CDR2 SYGVQD, per germline (reference sequence). Between the trimmed V and J ends, which lost 3 bases and 0 bases, there was a span of 14 bases. Here the CDR3 reads CASSDRQGPLNTEAFF. DNA for the CDR3: TGCGCCAGCAGTGATCGCCAGGGCCCATTGAACACTGAAGCTTTCTTT.

In DNA form, the CDR3 reads TGTGCCAGCAGCTTGGGCTCAGGGGGAACCTACGAGCAGTACTTC. Translated: CASSLGSGGTYEQYF. The chain joins TRBV5-8 to TRBJ2-7; 7 bases align to TRBD1. CDR3 length: 15 residues. The V segment lost 0 bases and the J segment 2 bases; nucleotides outside the gene matches: 5. Germline CDR1 reads SGHTS; CDR2 reads YDEGEE.

This clone was counted a few times. The sample carries other DNA sequences with the same CDR3. The chain uses TRBV5-1 and TRBJ1-1; D is uncertain. This CDR3 spans 14 amino acids. V lost 0 bases, J lost 1 base, and 7 bases lay in between. Germline V gene lookup returns CDR1 SGHRS and CDR2 YFSETQ. CDR3 amino acids: CASSLGGPNTEAFF. The CDR3 coding sequence is TGCGCCAGCAGCTTGGGGGGTCCGAACACTGAAGCTTTCTTT.

The chain carries TRBV6-5 and TRBJ2-1; 8 nucleotides align to TRBD2. This CDR3 comprises 14 residues. CDR1 and CDR2 (germline): MNHEY, SVGAGI. J lost 5 bases, V lost 5 bases, and 5 bases had no gene match. CDR3: CASSPGLAHNEQFF. As DNA, the CDR3 is TGTGCCAGCAGTCCTGGACTAGCCCACAATGAGCAGTTCTTC.

The rearrangement links TRBV5-1 to TRBJ2-6; possible D gene TRBD1, 6 bases. CDR1 SGHRS and CDR2 YFSETQ come from the germline V gene. This CDR3 has 18 amino acids. Trimming removed 4 bases from V and 0 bases from J, with 17 bases in between. The CDR3 loop reads CASSKMTGSNSGANVLTF. CDR3 nucleotide sequence: TGCGCCAGCAGCAAAATGACAGGTTCAAACTCTGGGGCCAACGTCCTGACTTTC.

V usage is TRBV4-3 and J usage is TRBJ2-7, with D perhaps matching TRBD2 (5 bases). Germline V lookup: CDR1 LGHNA, CDR2 YSLEER. Trimming removed 4 bases at V and 6 bases at J, with 22 bases between. This CDR3 has 16 residues. The CDR3 nucleotides are TGCGCCAGCAGCCGCGAGGGAAGCAGGCCGCTATCCGAGCAGTACTTC. This encodes CASSREGSRPLSEQYF.